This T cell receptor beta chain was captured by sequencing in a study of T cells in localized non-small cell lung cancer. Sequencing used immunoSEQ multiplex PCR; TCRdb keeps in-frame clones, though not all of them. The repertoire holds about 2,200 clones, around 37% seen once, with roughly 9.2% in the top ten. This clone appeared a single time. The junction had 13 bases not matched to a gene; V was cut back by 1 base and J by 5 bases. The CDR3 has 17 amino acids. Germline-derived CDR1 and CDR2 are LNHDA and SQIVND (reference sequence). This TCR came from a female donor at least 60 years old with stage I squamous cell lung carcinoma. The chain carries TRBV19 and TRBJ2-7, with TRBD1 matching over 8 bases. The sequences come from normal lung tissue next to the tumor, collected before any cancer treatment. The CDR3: CASSIAAFQGAANEQYF. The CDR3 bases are TGTGCCAGTAGTATAGCCGCCTTTCAGGGGGCAGCGAACGAGCAGTACTTC.